What follows describes a single TCR beta chain. TCRdb keeps only in-frame clones here, not all; method: immunoSEQ multiplex PCR. The sample yields under 200,000 clones, 70% to 90% seen once. The entry originates in a study of blood T cell repertoires in COVID-19. Study overall: Some COVID-19 samples were acute and others convalescent; all came from the United States, Italy and Spain.

This study enrolled people aged 18 to 89 from about 26 US geographic areas. Two negative PCRs, clearance, or symptom resolution were required of recovered Cohort 3 donors. CDR3 length: 16 amino acids. The ends lost 5 bases at V and 4 bases at J; junction bases unmatched: 9. The germline V gene encodes CDR1 SSHAT and CDR2 FNYEAQ (reference sequence). The sample taken for sequencing was PBMCs or T cells enriched from blood (not recorded which). This clonotype was obtained from a woman aged 45-65 years who had recovered from COVID-19. The chain uses TRBV7-7 and TRBJ2-2; 8 nucleotides agree with TRBD2. CDR3 sequence (DNA): TGTGCCAGCAGCCGAGCGGGAGCGGGGGCCACCGGGGAGCTGTTTTTT. As protein: CASSRAGAGATGELFF.